A single sample is the source of the 3 T cell receptor beta chains below, sequenced in a study of blood T cell repertoires in COVID-19. TCRdb's copy holds only in-frame clones and misses some; the assay was immunoSEQ multiplex PCR. In the table there are roughly 80,000 clones, more than 80% of which are singletons. Source material: peripheral blood. The receptors come from a human donor in a cohort sampled during active COVID-19.

J is TRBJ1-1 and V is TRBV5-1, with D unresolved. CDR1 is SGHRS, CDR2 YFSETQ, per germline. V was shortened by 0 bases and J by 5 bases, with 14 bases between the two germline ends. The length of the CDR3 is 15 residues. As DNA, the CDR3 is TGCGCCAGCAGCTTGGTAGGGCGGGGTGATACTGAAGCTTTCTTT. Translation: CASSLVGRGDTEAFF.

V is TRBV6-5 and J is TRBJ1-4, with 8 bases fitting TRBD1. Trimming removed 6 bases from V and 6 bases from J; junction bases left unmatched: 9. The germline gives CDR1 MNHEY, CDR2 SVGAGI. The CDR3 covers 15 residues. The CDR3 region has the DNA TGTGCCAGCAGCGGGTCATCAGGGGGCGATGAAAAACTGTTTTTT. It codes for CASSGSSGGDEKLFF.

The V and J genes are TRBV5-4 and TRBJ2-7, with TRBD2 matching 9 bases. Per germline, CDR1 SGHNT and CDR2 YYREEE (reference sequence). V gave up 3 bases and J gave up 5 bases; unmatched junction bases: 6. This CDR3 is 14 amino acids long. This CDR3 reads CASSSIAGEDEQYF. The CDR3 DNA reads as TGTGCCAGCAGCTCTATAGCGGGAGAGGACGAGCAGTACTTC.